The 15 T cell receptor beta chains in this list originate from one sample, sequenced in a study of shared clonotypes between healthy human individuals. Sequencing was performed with immunoSEQ multiplex PCR; in TCRdb, only in-frame clones are kept and a portion is missing. The table includes some 1,100,000 clones, 75% to 85% detected once. The sequencing input was memory CD4+ T cells from PBMCs. Subset described: CD45RA-negative fraction. The source is a man aged 18 to 35 in good health. Some clones in this sample may be carry-over from other donors' samples.

V gene TRBV5-1 combines with J gene TRBJ2-3; D call uncertain. Trimming removed 4 bases from V and 0 bases from J, with 12 bases in between. CDR3 size: 15 residues. Germline assignment: CDR1 SGHRS and CDR2 YFSETQ. CDR3 DNA: TGCGCCAGCAGCGGGCCCGGCCTCAGCACAGATACGCAGTATTTT. It translates to CASSGPGLSTDTQYF.

This clone has just a few counts. The V and J genes are TRBV6-5 and TRBJ1-1; D gene ambiguous. The CDR3 consists of 14 residues. Per germline, CDR1 MNHEY and CDR2 SVGAGI. V gave up 1 base and J gave up 2 bases, with 8 bases separating them. In nucleotides, the CDR3 is TGTGCCAGCAGTTACTTCGACCTTAACACTGAAGCTTTCTTT. Its translation is CASSYFDLNTEAFF.

V is TRBV7-3 and J is TRBJ2-7; D tentatively fits TRBD1 or TRBD2 (5 bases each). V gave up 1 base and J gave up 0 bases, with 13 bases separating them. The CDR3 extends over 16 amino acids. The germline gives CDR1 SGHTA, CDR2 FQGTGA. The DNA of the CDR3 is TGTGCCAGCAGCTTAATCGGGACGATTAGCTCCTACGAGCAGTACTTC. Protein sequence: CASSLIGTISSYEQYF. The full variable domain, its missing parts supplied by reference TRBV7-3 and TRBJ2-7, is GAGVSQTPSNKVTEKGKYVELRCDPISGHTALYWYRQSLGQGPEFLIYFQGTGAADDSGLPNDRFFAVRPEGSVSTLKIQRTERGDSAVYLCASSLIGTISSYEQYFGPGTRLTVT.

The genes are TRBV5-6 and TRBJ2-5; 10 bases are a match to TRBD2. The germline V gene encodes CDR1 SGHDT and CDR2 YYEEEE. The CDR3 is 15 residues long. V shed 0 bases, J shed 5 bases, and the junction held 4 bases outside the gene matches. CDR3 nucleotides: TGTGCCAGCAGCTTGGTGGGAGCGGGAGGGGAGACCCAGTACTTC. Translating gives CASSLVGAGGETQYF.

The V and J genes are TRBV13 and TRBJ2-5, with 10 bases matching TRBD1. The CDR3 sequence is 17 residues long. V was pared by 4 bases and J by 5 bases, with 13 bases of the junction left unmatched. Germline CDR1 PRHDT, CDR2 FYEKMQ (reference sequence). For the CDR3, the DNA is TGTGCCAGCAGCTCTATTAGGGGGGGACAGGGGTACGAGACCCAGTACTTC. Translation: CASSSIRGGQGYETQYF.

The chain has TRBV6-6 and TRBJ2-1; 10 bases map to TRBD2. The CDR3 spans 15 residues. Germline V gene sequence: CDR1 MNHNY, CDR2 SVGAGI (reference sequence). Trimming removed 6 bases from V and 2 bases from J; junction bases left unmatched: 4. Here the CDR3 reads CASRQREGAYNEQFF. DNA for the CDR3: TGTGCCAGCAGGCAGCGGGAGGGGGCCTACAATGAGCAGTTCTTC.

The chain links TRBV2 to TRBJ2-3; a weak D match, TRBD1 (6 bases). Trimming shortened V by 2 bases and J by 0 bases, and 9 bases separated the two germline ends. The CDR3 has 15 residues. Germline V CDR1 and CDR2: SNHLY, FYNNEI. CDR3 loop: CASSEIGGSTDTQYF. The CDR3 DNA reads TGTGCCAGCAGTGAAATAGGGGGAAGCACAGATACGCAGTATTTT.

The V call is TRBV19, the J call TRBJ2-1; perhaps TRBD2 as D (6 bases). The germline V and J ends were trimmed by 6 bases and 1 base, with 16 bases remaining between them. Germline V lookup: CDR1 LNHDA, CDR2 SQIVND (reference sequence). The CDR3 covers 16 residues. CDR3 loop: CASRSSGVGSYNEQFF. CDR3 sequence (DNA): TGTGCCAGTAGGTCTTCGGGAGTTGGGTCCTACAATGAGCAGTTCTTC.

This rearrangement joins TRBV7-9 to TRBJ1-4; no definite D call. The CDR3 consists of 13 residues. Trimming left V 5 bases short and J 3 bases short, with 7 bases between. The germline gives CDR1 SEHNR, CDR2 FQNEAQ (reference sequence). DNA of the CDR3: TGTGCCAGCAGCGGTGGTTCTAATGAAAAACTGTTTTTT. Its protein is CASSGGSNEKLFF.

V gene TRBV19 combines with J gene TRBJ1-5; D remains ambiguous. The CDR3 consists of 16 residues. Germline V gene sequence: CDR1 LNHDA, CDR2 SQIVND (reference sequence). V lost 6 bases and J 4 bases, leaving 19 bases between the germline ends. CDR3 sequence reads: CASSGPRQGNNQPQHF. For the CDR3, the DNA is TGTGCCAGTAGCGGTCCTCGTCAAGGGAATAATCAGCCCCAGCATTTT.

CDR3 DNA: TGTGCCAGCAGCAGAAGTGAGAGAGCGGACACCGGGGAGCTGTTTTTT. It codes for CASSRSERADTGELFF. V and J are TRBV4-2 and TRBJ2-2, with D perhaps matching TRBD2 (5 bases). Germline lookup yields CDR1 LGHNA and CDR2 YNFKEQ. V lost 5 bases to trimming and J lost 3 bases, with 16 bases between them. This CDR3 comprises 16 residues.

This clone turned up a few times. The V gene is TRBV19, the J gene TRBJ1-5; no reliable D call. Germline V gene lookup returns CDR1 LNHDA and CDR2 SQIVND (reference sequence). V lost 1 base, J lost 6 bases, and 4 bases lay in between. The CDR3 spans 12 residues. CDR3 bases: TGTGCCAGTAGTATAGTCGGTCAGCCCCAGCATTTT. It translates to CASSIVGQPQHF.

As for this clone: Its ends do not fully match the called genes, so a read error is possible. The CDR3 DNA sequence: TGTGCCAGCAGCCCCCGAGGCTCGCCCCTCCTACGAGCTTCGTTC. As protein: CASSPRGSPLLRASF. The chain employs TRBV28 and TRBJ2-7; D is ambiguous. This CDR3 is built from 15 residues. Germline V gene lookup returns CDR1 MDHEN and CDR2 SYDVKM.

The chain carries TRBV6-6 and TRBJ2-7, with D uncertain. The germline V and J ends were trimmed by 2 bases and 6 bases, with 17 bases remaining between them. Germline CDR1 is MNHNY and CDR2 is SVGAGI (reference sequence). The CDR3 has 15 residues. CDR3 in amino acids: CASSYPVTSTLEQYF. In DNA, the CDR3 is TGTGCCAGCAGTTACCCCGTGACAAGCACCCTCGAGCAGTACTTC.

In this sample, this clone turned up a few times. The rearrangement joins TRBV2 to TRBJ1-5, with 8 nucleotides matching TRBD1. With 5 bases clipped from V and 3 bases from J, the junction kept 3 bases outside the gene matches. The germline V gene has CDR1 SNHLY and CDR2 FYNNEI. The CDR3 is 14 amino acids. The CDR3: CASSRQGNNQPQHF. The CDR3 nucleotides are TGTGCCAGCAGTCGACAGGGGAACAATCAGCCCCAGCATTTT.